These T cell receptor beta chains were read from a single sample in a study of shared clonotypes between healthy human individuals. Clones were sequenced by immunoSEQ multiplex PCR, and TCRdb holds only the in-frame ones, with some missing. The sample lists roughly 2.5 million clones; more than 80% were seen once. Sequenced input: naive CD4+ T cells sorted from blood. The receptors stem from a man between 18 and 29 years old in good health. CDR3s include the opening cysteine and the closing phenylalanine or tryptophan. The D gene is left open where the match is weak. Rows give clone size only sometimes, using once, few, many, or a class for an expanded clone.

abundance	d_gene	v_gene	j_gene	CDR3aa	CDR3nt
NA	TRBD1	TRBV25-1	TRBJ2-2	CASSESGTANTGELFF	TGTGCCAGCAGTGAGTCCGGGACAGCGAACACCGGGGAGCTGTTTTTT
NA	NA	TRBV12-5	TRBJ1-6	CASGLVLGRGENSPLHF	TGTGCTAGTGGTTTGGTACTTGGCAGGGGTGAAAATTCACCCCTCCACTTT
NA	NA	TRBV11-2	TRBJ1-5	CASSLRGDQPQHF	TGTGCCAGCAGCTTGAGGGGGGATCAGCCCCAGCATTTT
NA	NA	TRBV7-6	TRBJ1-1	CASSPQGGTEAFF	TGTGCCAGCAGCCCCCAAGGGGGCACTGAAGCTTTCTTT
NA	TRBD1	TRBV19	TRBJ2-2	CASSSQGAGELFF	TGTGCCAGTAGCTCACAGGGGGCCGGGGAGCTGTTTTTT
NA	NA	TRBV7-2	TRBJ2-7	CASSSVQGFWDEQYF	TGTGCCAGCAGCTCCGTCCAGGGGTTCTGGGACGAGCAGTACTTC
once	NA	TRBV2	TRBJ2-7	CASSAQGYEQYF	TGTGCCAGCAGTGCCCAGGGCTACGAGCAGTACTTC
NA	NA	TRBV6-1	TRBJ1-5	CASSEGSSNQPQHF	TGTGCCAGCAGTGAGGGGTCTAGCAATCAGCCCCAGCATTTT
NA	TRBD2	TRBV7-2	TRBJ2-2	CASSLMVNLGGGTGELFF	TGTGCCAGCAGCTTAATGGTTAACCTCGGCGGGGGCACCGGGGAGCTGTTTTTT
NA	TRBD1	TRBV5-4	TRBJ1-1	CASSLAADRVDTEAFF	TGTGCCAGCAGCTTGGCAGCCGACAGGGTAGACACTGAAGCTTTCTTT
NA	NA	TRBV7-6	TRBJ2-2	CASRTDPNTGELFF	TGTGCCAGTCGGACGGACCCGAACACCGGGGAGCTGTTTTTT
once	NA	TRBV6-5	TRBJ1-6	CASSYSFRGSNSPLHF	TGTGCCAGCAGTTACTCGTTTCGGGGATCTAATTCACCCCTCCACTTT
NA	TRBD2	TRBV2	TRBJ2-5	CASSDGSGAETQYF	TGTGCCAGCAGTGATGGTAGCGGGGCCGAGACCCAGTACTTC
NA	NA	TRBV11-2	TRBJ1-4	CASSLNGRGGDEKLFF	TGTGCCAGCAGCCTCAATGGTCGGGGTGGGGATGAAAAACTGTTTTTT
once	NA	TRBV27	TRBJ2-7	CASSTEAPGRRNQYF	TGTGCCAGCAGTACCGAAGCTCCGGGACGTCGAAATCAGTACTTC
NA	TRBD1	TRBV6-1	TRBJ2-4	CASQGQGAIQNIQYF	TGTGCCTCTCAGGGTCAGGGGGCTATCCAAAACATTCAGTACTTC
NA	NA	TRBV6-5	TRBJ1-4	CASSHRDANEKLFF	TGTGCCAGCAGCCACCGGGACGCCAATGAAAAACTGTTTTTT
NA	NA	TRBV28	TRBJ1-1	CASRPGGAGETEAFF	TGTGCCAGCAGGCCTGGGGGGGCAGGAGAAACTGAAGCTTTCTTT
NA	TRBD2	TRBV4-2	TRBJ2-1	CASSQESQLAGGFYEQFF	TGTGCCAGCAGCCAAGAGTCGCAACTAGCGGGGGGGTTCTATGAGCAGTTCTTC
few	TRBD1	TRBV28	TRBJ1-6	CASSRQGGSPLHF	TGTGCCAGCAGCAGACAGGGGGGTTCACCCCTCCACTTT
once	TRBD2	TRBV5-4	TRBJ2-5	CASSWGLAGLQETQYF	TGTGCCAGCAGCTGGGGACTAGCGGGATTACAAGAGACCCAGTACTTC
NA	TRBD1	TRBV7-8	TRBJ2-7	CASSLKGQGIYEQYF	TGTGCCAGCAGCTTAAAGGGACAGGGGATTTACGAGCAGTACTTC
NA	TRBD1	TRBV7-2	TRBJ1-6	CASSLSGQINSPLHF	TGTGCCAGCAGCTTGTCGGGACAGATTAATTCACCCCTCCACTTT
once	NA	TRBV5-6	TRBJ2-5	CASSLDEETQYF	TGTGCCAGCAGTTTGGACGAAGAGACCCAGTACTTC
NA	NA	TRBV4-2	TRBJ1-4	CASSQDTWVSTNEKLFF	TGTGCCAGCAGCCAAGATACCTGGGTTTCAACTAATGAAAAACTGTTTTTT
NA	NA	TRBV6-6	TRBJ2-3	CASSYSIWVGTDTQYF	TGTGCCAGCAGTTACTCGATTTGGGTCGGCACAGATACGCAGTATTTT
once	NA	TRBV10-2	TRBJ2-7	CASSVQGTSYEQYF	TGCGCCAGCAGTGTGCAGGGAACCTCCTACGAGCAGTACTTC
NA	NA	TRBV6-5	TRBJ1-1	CASSSVTEAFF	TGTGCCAGCAGTTCAGTAACTGAAGCTTTCTTT
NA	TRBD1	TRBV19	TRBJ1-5	CASSRDRAPQPQHF	TGTGCCAGTAGTAGGGACAGGGCGCCTCAGCCCCAGCATTTT
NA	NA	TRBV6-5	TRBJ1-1	CASRGALNTEAFF	TGTGCCAGCAGAGGGGCCTTGAACACTGAAGCTTTCTTT
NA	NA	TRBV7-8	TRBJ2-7	CASSLERGPSYEQYF	TGTGCCAGCAGCTTAGAGAGGGGACCCTCCTACGAGCAGTACTTC
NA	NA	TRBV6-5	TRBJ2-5	CASSYSGGGFGETQYF	TGTGCCAGCAGTTACTCGGGAGGGGGCTTCGGAGAGACCCAGTACTTC
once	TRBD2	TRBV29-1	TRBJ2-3	CSVEGAGGSTDTQYF	TGCAGCGTTGAAGGGGCGGGAGGGAGCACAGATACGCAGTATTTT
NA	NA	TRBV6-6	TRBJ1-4	CASSYSLGNEKLFF	TGTGCCAGCAGTTACTCGTTAGGGAATGAAAAACTGTTTTTT
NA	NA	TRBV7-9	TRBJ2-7	CASETTLMPYEQYF	TGTGCCTCGGAGACTACTCTTATGCCTTACGAGCAGTACTTC
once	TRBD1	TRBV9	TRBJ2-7	CASTKSSGGSEQYF	TGTGCCAGCACCAAATCCTCAGGGGGCTCCGAGCAGTACTTC
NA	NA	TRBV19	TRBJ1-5	CASSIGGLGSQPQHF	TGTGCCAGTAGTATAGGAGGTCTGGGCAGTCAGCCCCAGCATTTT